This T cell receptor beta chain was recovered during a study of PD-1 blockade in classical Hodgkin lymphoma. Overall study results and limits: Possibly reflecting disease activity or prior therapy, repertoire differences have causes that remain undefined. Diminished baseline TCR diversity has been reported in newly diagnosed patients relative to healthy donors. Only CD4+ TCR diversity, not CD8+, had risen significantly by C4D1. Complete responders matched newly diagnosed patients in baseline diversity.

This clone was recorded a few times. Its antigen is still unknown. The protocol was immunoSEQ multiplex PCR, while the TCRdb copy is restricted to in-frame clones and leaves out a portion. The sample lists roughly 92,000 clones; approximately 92% were seen once. All trial patients relapsed after autologous stem cell transplantation. The sequences come from peripheral blood mononuclear cells (PBMCs), collected at baseline. The sequence was obtained from a human donor with classical Hodgkin lymphoma.

The CDR3 DNA reads TGTGCCAGCGGGGGTAGGCAAGAGACCCAGTACTTC. Translated, it gives CASGGRQETQYF. This chain connects TRBV6-6 to TRBJ2-5; D tentatively fits TRBD1 or TRBD2 (5 bases each). Looked up from germline, CDR1 is MNHNY and CDR2 is SVGAGI (reference sequence). This CDR3 is built from 12 residues. Trimming removed 8 bases from V and 2 bases from J, with 9 bases in between.